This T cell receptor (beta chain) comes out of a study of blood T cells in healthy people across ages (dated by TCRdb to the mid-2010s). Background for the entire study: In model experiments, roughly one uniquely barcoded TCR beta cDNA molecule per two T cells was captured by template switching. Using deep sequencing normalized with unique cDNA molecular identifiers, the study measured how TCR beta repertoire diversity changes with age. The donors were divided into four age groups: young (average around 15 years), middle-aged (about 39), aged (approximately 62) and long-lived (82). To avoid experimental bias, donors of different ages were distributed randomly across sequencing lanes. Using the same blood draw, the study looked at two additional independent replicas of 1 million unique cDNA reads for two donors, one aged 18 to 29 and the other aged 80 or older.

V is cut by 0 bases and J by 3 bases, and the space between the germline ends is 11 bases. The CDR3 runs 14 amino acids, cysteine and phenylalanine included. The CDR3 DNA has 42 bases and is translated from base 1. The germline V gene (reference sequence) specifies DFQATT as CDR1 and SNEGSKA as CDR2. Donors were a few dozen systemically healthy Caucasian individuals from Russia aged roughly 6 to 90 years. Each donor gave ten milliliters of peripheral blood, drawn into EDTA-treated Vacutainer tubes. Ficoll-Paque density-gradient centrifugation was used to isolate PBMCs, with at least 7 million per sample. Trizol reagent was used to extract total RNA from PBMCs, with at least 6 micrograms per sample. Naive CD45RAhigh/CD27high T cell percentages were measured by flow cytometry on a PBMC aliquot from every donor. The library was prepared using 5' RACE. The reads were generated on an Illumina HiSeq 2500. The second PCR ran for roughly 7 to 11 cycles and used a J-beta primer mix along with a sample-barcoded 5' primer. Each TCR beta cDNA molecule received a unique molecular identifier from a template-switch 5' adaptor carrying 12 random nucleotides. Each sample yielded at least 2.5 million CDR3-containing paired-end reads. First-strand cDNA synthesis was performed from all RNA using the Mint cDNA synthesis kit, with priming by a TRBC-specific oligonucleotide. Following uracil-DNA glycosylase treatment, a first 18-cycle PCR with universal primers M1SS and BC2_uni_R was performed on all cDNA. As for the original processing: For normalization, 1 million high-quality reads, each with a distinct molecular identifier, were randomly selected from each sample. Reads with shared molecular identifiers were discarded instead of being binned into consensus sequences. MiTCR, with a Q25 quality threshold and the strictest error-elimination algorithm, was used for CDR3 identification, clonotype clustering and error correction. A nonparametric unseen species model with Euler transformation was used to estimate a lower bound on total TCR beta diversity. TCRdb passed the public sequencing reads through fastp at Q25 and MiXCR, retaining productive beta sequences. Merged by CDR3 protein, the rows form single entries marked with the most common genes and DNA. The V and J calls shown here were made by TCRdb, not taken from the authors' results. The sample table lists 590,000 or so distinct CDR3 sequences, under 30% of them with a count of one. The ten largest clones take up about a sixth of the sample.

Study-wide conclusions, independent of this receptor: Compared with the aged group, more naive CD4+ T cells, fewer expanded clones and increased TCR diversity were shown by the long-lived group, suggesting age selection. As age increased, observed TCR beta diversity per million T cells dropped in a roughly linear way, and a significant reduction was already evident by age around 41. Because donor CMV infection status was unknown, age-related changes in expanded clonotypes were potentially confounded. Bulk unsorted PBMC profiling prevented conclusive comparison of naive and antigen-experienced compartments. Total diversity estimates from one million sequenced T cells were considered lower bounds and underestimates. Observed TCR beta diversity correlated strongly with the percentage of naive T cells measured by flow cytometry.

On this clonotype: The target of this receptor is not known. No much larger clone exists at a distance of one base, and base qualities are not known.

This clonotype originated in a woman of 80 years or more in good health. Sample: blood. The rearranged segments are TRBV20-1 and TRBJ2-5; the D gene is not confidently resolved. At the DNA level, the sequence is TGCAGTGCTAGAGAGGTCGGGCCCGAAGAGACCCAGTACTTC. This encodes CSAREVGPEETQYF.